A single T cell receptor (beta chain) is shown here with its context. What it binds is not known. With a much larger clone just one base away, this may be a read error. The germline V gene has CDR1 SGHVS and CDR2 FQNEAQ. The CDR3 extends over 12 amino acids. This sample is part of a study of post-analysis software for immune sequencing data. Overall study results and limits: Several TRBV segments were more frequent in patients than controls; TRBV5-6, TRBV5-1 and TRBV20-1 belonged to this group. The study found significantly lower normalized Chao1 diversity in multiple sclerosis patients than in controls.

The TCR beta cDNA libraries contained unique molecular identifiers. Roughly 500,000 cDNA molecules were recovered from an input of about 1 to 10 million T cells. TCRdb reprocessed the PCR reads via MiXCR and lists one record per CDR3 protein. The sample lists 700,000 to 800,000 distinct CDR3 sequences; about 32% were seen once. The chain carries TRBV7-8 and TRBJ2-1; D might be TRBD2 (5 bases). This sequence originates from a girl aged 5 to 17 with multiple sclerosis. The sample taken for sequencing was blood. The CDR3 sequence is CVSRGSPHEQFF. CDR3 coding DNA: TGTGTCAGCAGAGGGTCCCCCCACGAGCAGTTCTTC. The entire variable domain, with the rest obtained from reference TRBV7-8 and TRBJ2-1, is as follows: GAGVSQSPRYKVAKRGQDVALRCDPISGHVSLFWYQQALGQGPEFLTYFQNEAQLDKSGLPSDRFFAERPEGSVSTLKIQRTQQEDSAVYLCVSRGSPHEQFFGPGTRLTVL.